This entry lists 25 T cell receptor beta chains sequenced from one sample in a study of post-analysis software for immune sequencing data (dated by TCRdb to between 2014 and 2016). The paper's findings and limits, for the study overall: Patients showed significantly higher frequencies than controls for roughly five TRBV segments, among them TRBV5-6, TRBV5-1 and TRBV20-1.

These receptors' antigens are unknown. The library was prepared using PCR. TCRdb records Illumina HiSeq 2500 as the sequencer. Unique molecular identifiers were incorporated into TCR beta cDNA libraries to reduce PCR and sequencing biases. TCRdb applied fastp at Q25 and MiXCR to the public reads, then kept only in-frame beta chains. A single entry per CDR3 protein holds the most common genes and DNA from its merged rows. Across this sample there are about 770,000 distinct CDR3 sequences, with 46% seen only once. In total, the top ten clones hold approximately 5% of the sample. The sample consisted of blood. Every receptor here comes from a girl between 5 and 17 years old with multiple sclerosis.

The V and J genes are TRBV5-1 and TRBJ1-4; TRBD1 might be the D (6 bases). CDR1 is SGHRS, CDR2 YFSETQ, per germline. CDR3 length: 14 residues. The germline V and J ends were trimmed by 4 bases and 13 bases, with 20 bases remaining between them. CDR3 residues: CASSHNGGLDGLFF. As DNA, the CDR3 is TGCGCCAGCAGCCACAATGGGGGCCTCGACGGACTGTTTTTT.

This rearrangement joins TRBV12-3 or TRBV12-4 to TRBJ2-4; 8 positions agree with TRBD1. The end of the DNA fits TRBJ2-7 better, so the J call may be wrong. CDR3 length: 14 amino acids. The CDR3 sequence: CASSRGQALNEQYF. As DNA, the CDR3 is TGTGCCAGCAGCCGGGGACAGGCTTTGAACGAGCAGTACTTC.

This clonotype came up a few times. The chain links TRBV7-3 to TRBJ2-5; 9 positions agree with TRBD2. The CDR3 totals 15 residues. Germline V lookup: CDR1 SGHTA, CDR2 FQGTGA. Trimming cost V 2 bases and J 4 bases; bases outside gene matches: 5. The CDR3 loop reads CASSLAGGPAETQYF. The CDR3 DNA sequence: TGTGCCAGCAGCTTAGCGGGAGGGCCGGCAGAGACCCAGTACTTC.

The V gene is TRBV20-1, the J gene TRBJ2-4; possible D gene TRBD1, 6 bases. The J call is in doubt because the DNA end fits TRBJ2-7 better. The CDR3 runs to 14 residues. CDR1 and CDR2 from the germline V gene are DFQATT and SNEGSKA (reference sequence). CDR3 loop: CSVRKGSGADEQYF. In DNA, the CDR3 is TGCAGTGTTAGGAAGGGTTCAGGGGCGGACGAGCAGTACTTC.

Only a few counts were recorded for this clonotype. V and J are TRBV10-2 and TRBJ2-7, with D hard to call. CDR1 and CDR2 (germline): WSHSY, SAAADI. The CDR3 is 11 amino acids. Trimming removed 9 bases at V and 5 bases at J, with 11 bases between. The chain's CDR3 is CASESSDEQYF. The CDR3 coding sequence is TGCGCCAGTGAAAGTTCCGACGAGCAGTACTTC.

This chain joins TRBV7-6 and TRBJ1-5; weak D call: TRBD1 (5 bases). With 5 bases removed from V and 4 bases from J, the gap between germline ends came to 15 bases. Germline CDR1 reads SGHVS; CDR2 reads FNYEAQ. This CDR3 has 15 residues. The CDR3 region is CASSPTDGGNQPQHF. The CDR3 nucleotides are TGTGCCAGCAGCCCTACCGATGGGGGGAATCAGCCCCAGCATTTT. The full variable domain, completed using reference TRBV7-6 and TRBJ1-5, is GAGVSQSPRYKVTKRGQDVALRCDPISGHVSLYWYRQALGQGPEFLTYFNYEAQQDKSGLPNDRFSAERPEGSISTLTIQRTEQRDSAMYRCASSPTDGGNQPQHFGDGTRLSIL.

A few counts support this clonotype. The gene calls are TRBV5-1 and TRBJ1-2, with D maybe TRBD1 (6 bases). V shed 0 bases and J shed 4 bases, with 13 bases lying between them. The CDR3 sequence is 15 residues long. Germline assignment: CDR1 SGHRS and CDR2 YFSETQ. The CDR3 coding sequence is TGCGCCAGCAGCTTGGAGGGGGGGCACGGCTATGGCTACACCTTC. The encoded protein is CASSLEGGHGYGYTF.

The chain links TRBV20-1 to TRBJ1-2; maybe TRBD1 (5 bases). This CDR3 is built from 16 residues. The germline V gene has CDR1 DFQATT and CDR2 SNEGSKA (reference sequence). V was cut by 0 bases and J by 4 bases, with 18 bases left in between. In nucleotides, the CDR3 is TGCAGTGCTAGAGACCTCCGGGACGGCTCTTTCTATGGCTACACCTTC. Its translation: CSARDLRDGSFYGYTF.

This chain's CDR3 is CASSPPTGLAGVLRYEQYF. The CDR3 nucleotides are TGCGCCAGCAGCCCGCCCACCGGACTAGCGGGAGTCTTACGCTACGAGCAGTACTTC. This chain uses TRBV5-1 with TRBJ2-7; 13 nucleotides agree with TRBD2. Losses at the gene ends were 4 bases for V and 3 bases for J; bases not matched to a gene: 16. Per the germline V gene, CDR1 is SGHRS and CDR2 is YFSETQ. The CDR3 covers 19 residues.

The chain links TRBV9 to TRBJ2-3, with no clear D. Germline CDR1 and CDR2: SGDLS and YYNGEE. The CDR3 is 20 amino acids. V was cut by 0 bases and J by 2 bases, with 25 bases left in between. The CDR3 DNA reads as TGTGCCAGCAGCGTAGCTTCGAGGCCTAAGCAGGTTCCTTTCACAGATACGCAGTATTTT. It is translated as CASSVASRPKQVPFTDTQYF.

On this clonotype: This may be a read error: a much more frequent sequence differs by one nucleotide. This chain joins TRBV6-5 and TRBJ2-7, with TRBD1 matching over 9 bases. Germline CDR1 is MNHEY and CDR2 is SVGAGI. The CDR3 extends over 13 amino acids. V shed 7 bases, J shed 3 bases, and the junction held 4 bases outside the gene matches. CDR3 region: CASTQGQGYEQYF. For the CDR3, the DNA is TGTGCCAGCACCCAGGGACAGGGCTACGAGCAGTACTTC.

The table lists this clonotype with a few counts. CDR3 region: CASSDGTSASDTQYF. CDR3 in DNA: TGTGCCAGCAGCGACGGGACCTCGGCGTCAGATACGCAGTATTTT. The chain links TRBV2 to TRBJ2-3; D assignment may be TRBD1 or TRBD2 (5 bases each). CDR1 SNHLY and CDR2 FYNNEI come from the germline V gene. V was pared by 6 bases and J by 4 bases, with 17 bases between. This CDR3 has 15 residues.

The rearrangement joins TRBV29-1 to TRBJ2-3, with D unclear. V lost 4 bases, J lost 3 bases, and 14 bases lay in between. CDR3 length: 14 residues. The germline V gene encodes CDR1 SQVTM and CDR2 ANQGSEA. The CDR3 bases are TGCAGCGTTGGAGGTACAGCGCGAACAGATACGCAGTATTTT. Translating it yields CSVGGTARTDTQYF.

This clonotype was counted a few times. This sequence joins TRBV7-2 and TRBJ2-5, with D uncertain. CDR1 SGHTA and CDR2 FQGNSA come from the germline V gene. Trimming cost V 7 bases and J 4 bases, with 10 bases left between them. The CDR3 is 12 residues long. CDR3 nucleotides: TGTGCCAGCACCTCAAACGTAGAGACCCAGTACTTC. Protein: CASTSNVETQYF.

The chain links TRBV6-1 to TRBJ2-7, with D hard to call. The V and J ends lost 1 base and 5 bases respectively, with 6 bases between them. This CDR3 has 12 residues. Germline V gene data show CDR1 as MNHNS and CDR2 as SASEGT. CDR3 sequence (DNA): TGTGCCAGCAGTGAAGGGTCTCACGAGCAGTACTTC. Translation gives CASSEGSHEQYF.

The CDR3 spells CSATPSGEEQFF. In nucleotides, the CDR3 is TGCAGTGCTACCCCGTCGGGGGAGGAGCAGTTCTTC. The rearrangement uses TRBV20-1 and TRBJ2-1; tentative D call: TRBD2 (6 bases). CDR3 size: 12 residues. Germline V gene data show CDR1 as DFQATT and CDR2 as SNEGSKA (reference sequence). Trimming left V 4 bases short and J 10 bases short, with 14 bases between.

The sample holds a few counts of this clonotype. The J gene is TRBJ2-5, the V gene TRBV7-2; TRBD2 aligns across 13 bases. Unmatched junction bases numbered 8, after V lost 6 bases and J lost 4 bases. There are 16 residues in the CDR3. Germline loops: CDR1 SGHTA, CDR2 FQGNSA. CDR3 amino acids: CASSFRTSGSGETQYF. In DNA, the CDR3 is TGTGCCAGCAGTTTTCGGACTAGCGGGAGCGGAGAGACCCAGTACTTC.

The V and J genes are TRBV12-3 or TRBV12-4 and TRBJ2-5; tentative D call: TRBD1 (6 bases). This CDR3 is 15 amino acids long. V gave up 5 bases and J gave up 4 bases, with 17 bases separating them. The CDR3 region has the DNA TGTGCCAGCAGTCGGACAGAACCCAGCGGAGAGACCCAGTACTTC. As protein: CASSRTEPSGETQYF.

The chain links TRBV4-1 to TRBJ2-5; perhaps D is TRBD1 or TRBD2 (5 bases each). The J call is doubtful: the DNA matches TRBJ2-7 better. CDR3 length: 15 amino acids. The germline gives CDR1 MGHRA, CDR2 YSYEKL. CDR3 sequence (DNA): TGCGCCAGCAGCCAAGGAGAAGGTTTGGGGGACGAGCAGTACTTC. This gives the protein CASSQGEGLGDEQYF.

CDR3 loop: CASSVGKDRSSYEQYF. The CDR3 nucleotides are TGTGCCAGCAGCGTAGGAAAGGACAGGAGCTCCTACGAGCAGTACTTC. This chain joins TRBV9 and TRBJ2-7; TRBD1 matches at 7 bases. V dropped 0 bases and J dropped 0; count of bases not matched to a gene: 6. The CDR3 has 16 residues. Germline lookup yields CDR1 SGDLS and CDR2 YYNGEE.

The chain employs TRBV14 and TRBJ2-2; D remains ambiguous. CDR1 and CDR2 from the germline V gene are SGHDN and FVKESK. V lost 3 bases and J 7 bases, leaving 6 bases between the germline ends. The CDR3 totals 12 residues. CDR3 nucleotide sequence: TGTGCCAGCAGCCAGGCGCTCGGGGAGCTGTTTTTT. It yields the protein CASSQALGELFF.

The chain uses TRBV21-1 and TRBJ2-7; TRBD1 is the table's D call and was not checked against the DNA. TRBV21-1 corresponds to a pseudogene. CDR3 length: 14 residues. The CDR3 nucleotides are TGTGCCAGCAGCGCTATCCGGGACACCTACGAGCAGTACTTC. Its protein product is CASSAIRDTYEQYF.

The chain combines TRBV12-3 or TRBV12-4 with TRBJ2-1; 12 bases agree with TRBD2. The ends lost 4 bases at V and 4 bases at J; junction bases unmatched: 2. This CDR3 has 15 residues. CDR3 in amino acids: CASSYGLAGYNEQFF. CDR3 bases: TGTGCCAGCAGTTACGGACTAGCGGGATACAATGAGCAGTTCTTC.

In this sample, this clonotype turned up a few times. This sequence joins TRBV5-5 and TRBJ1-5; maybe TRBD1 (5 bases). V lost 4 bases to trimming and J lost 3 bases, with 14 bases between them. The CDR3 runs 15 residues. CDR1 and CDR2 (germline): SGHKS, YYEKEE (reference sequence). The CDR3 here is CASSPGTYDNQPQHF. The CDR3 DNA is TGTGCCAGCAGCCCGGGGACTTACGACAATCAGCCCCAGCATTTT.

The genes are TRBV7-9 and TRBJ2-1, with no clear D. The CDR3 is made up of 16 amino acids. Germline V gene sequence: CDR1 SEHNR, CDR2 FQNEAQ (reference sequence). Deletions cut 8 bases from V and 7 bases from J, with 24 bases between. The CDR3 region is CASLPPTRRVRNEQFF. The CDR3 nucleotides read TGTGCCAGCCTCCCCCCGACCCGAAGGGTGAGGAATGAGCAGTTCTTC.